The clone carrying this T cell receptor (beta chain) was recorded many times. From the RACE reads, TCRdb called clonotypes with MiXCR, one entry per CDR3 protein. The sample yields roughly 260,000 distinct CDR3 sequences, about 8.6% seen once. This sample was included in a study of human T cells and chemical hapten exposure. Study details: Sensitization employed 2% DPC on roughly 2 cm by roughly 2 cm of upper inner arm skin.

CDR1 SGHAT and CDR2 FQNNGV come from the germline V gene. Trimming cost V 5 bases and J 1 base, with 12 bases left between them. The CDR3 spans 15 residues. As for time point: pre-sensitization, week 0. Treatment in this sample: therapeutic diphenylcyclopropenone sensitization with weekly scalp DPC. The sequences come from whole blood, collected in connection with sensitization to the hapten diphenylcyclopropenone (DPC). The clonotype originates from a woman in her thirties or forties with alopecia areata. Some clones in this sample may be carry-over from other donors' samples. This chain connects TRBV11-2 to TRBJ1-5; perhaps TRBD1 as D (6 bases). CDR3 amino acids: CASSLDSNSNQPQHF. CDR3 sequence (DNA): TGTGCCAGCAGCCTGGACAGTAACAGCAATCAGCCCCAGCATTTT.